Shown below are 28 T cell receptor beta chains from a single sample sequenced in a study of shared clonotypes between healthy human individuals. The assay was immunoSEQ multiplex PCR, and TCRdb's table has in-frame clones only and misses some. The table shows over 2 million clones, with less than 95% occurring only once. CD45RO-negative, CCR7-positively selected cells formed the naive CD8 fraction, excluding terminally differentiated effector memory CD45RA+ cells. Sequenced: naive CD8+ T cells sorted from blood. The origin of the receptors is a man between 18 and 35 years old in good health.

In DNA, the CDR3 is TGTGCCAGCAGCCCGGGACAGTTTTCTAGCACAGATACGCAGTATTTT. It encodes CASSPGQFSSTDTQYF. The J gene is TRBJ2-3, the V gene TRBV11-3, with 7 bases matching TRBD1. The CDR3 loop spans 16 amino acids. The germline V gene encodes CDR1 SGHNT and CDR2 YENEEA. After removal of 5 bases from V and 0 bases from J, the junction contained 8 bases not matched to a gene.

In DNA, the CDR3 is TGTGCCAGCAGTGAACGGATCCTCGGGGATACGCAGTATTTT. Amino acids: CASSERILGDTQYF. This chain links TRBV6-1 with TRBJ2-3; D unclear. Trimming removed 2 bases from V and 6 bases from J, with 12 bases in between. The CDR3 has 14 amino acids. In germline, CDR1 is MNHNS, CDR2 SASEGT.

The chain carries TRBV2 and TRBJ2-7; 7 bases match TRBD1. The CDR3 is 12 amino acids. V shed 10 bases and J 3 bases; nucleotides not matched to a gene: 6. CDR1 SNHLY and CDR2 FYNNEI come from the germline V gene. CDR3: CANTGTDYEQYF. CDR3 nucleotide sequence: TGTGCCAACACCGGGACAGACTACGAGCAGTACTTC.

The chain links TRBV27 to TRBJ2-3, with TRBD1 matching 8 bases. The CDR3 spans 15 residues. Unmatched junction bases numbered 8, after V lost 3 bases and J lost 6 bases. Germline V gives CDR1 MNHEY, CDR2 SMNVEV (reference sequence). This CDR3 is CASSFVDRVGDTQYF. CDR3 nucleotides: TGTGCCAGCAGTTTCGTGGACAGGGTGGGCGATACGCAGTATTTT.

This chain connects TRBV29-1 to TRBJ2-1; 15 bases agree with TRBD2. Germline loops: CDR1 SQVTM, CDR2 ANQGSEA. Trimming removed 0 bases from V and 3 bases from J; junction bases left unmatched: 6. The CDR3 is 18 amino acids. CDR3 bases: TGCAGCGTTGAAGATAAAGGGACTAGCGGGGGGTTCTACAATGAGCAGTTCTTC. Translated, it gives CSVEDKGTSGGFYNEQFF.

The chain is built from TRBV18 and TRBJ2-7, with 9 bases aligning to TRBD1. Germline-derived CDR1 and CDR2 are KGHSH and LQKENI. The CDR3 is 17 residues long. V was clipped by 6 bases and J by 3 bases; unmatched bases: 15. CDR3 DNA: TGTGCCAGCTCCCTTAGTGTCCGGGACAGGGATAACTACGAGCAGTACTTC. Its protein is CASSLSVRDRDNYEQYF.

Concerning this clone: This sample includes further DNA sequences coding for the same CDR3. The J gene is TRBJ2-7, the V gene TRBV7-9; D gene uncertain. The V and J ends lost 0 bases and 4 bases respectively, with 7 bases between them. The germline gives CDR1 SEHNR, CDR2 FQNEAQ (reference sequence). The CDR3 spans 13 residues. This CDR3 reads CASSLAPPYEQYF. The CDR3 bases are TGTGCCAGCAGCTTAGCCCCGCCATACGAGCAGTACTTC. The full variable domain, completed using reference TRBV7-9 and TRBJ2-7, is DTGVSQNPRHKITKRGQNVTFRCDPISEHNRLYWYRQTLGQGPEFLTYFQNEAQLEKSRLLSDRFSAERPKGSFSTLEIQRTEQGDSAMYLCASSLAPPYEQYFGPGTRLTVT.

V and J are TRBV29-1 and TRBJ2-5, with D possibly TRBD1 on 6 matching bases. Between the trimmed V and J ends, which lost 0 bases and 0 bases, there was a span of 11 bases. The CDR3 is 15 residues long. CDR1 SQVTM and CDR2 ANQGSEA come from the germline V gene. CDR3 bases: TGCAGCGTTGAAGACAGGGGCCTATACCAAGAGACCCAGTACTTC. This encodes CSVEDRGLYQETQYF.

The chain is built from TRBV7-3 and TRBJ2-2; 13 bases are a match to TRBD2. V dropped 5 bases and J dropped 7; count of bases not matched to a gene: 7. Per the germline V gene, CDR1 is SGHTA and CDR2 is FQGTGA. The CDR3 extends over 16 amino acids. Here the CDR3 DNA reads TGTGCCAGCAGCCCCCGACTAGCGGGGGGTCTCGGGGAGCTGTTTTTT. Translation gives CASSPRLAGGLGELFF.

For the CDR3, the DNA is TGTGCCAGCATGGGGGGTTTCTCTGGGGCCAACGTCCTGACTTTC. It translates to CASMGGFSGANVLTF. V gene TRBV27 combines with J gene TRBJ2-6; D is perhaps TRBD2 (6 bases). This CDR3 has 15 residues. With 7 bases removed from V and 0 bases from J, the gap between germline ends came to 10 bases. Germline-derived CDR1 and CDR2 are MNHEY and SMNVEV (reference sequence).

For this clone: Other DNA sequences in this specimen translate into the identical CDR3. The V call is TRBV2, the J call TRBJ2-3; D gene unclear. This CDR3 has 12 amino acids. Germline CDR1 reads SNHLY; CDR2 reads FYNNEI. V was trimmed by 6 bases and J by 0 bases, leaving 4 bases between them. The CDR3, as DNA: TGTGCCAGCAGGGGTAGCACAGATACGCAGTATTTT. This sequence encodes CASRGSTDTQYF. Full variable domain (outside the CDR3, taken from reference TRBV2 and TRBJ2-3): EPEVTQTPSHQVTQMGQEVILRCVPISNHLYFYWYRQILGQKVEFLVSFYNNEISEKSEIFDDQFSVERPDGSNFTLKIRSTKLEDSAMYFCASRGSTDTQYFGPGTRLTVL.

The V gene is TRBV9, the J gene TRBJ2-7; D possibly corresponds to TRBD2 (5 bases). Germline V lookup: CDR1 SGDLS, CDR2 YYNGEE. The CDR3 loop spans 15 amino acids. V lost 0 bases to trimming and J lost 2 bases, with 12 bases between them. In DNA form, the CDR3 reads TGTGCCAGCAGCGTAGAAGGACTGTCACCCTACGAGCAGTACTTC. Protein: CASSVEGLSPYEQYF.

The V and J genes are TRBV2 and TRBJ1-1; 12 bases fit TRBD1. Germline V CDR1 and CDR2: SNHLY, FYNNEI. This CDR3 has 15 amino acids. Trimming took 7 bases from V and 1 from J; bases not matched to a gene: 4. The CDR3 sequence: CASTGTGGANTEAFF. The CDR3 DNA sequence: TGTGCCAGCACCGGGACAGGGGGCGCGAACACTGAAGCTTTCTTT.

This chain joins TRBV4-3 and TRBJ2-2; D remains ambiguous. The V end lost 0 bases, the J end lost 5 bases, and 19 bases lay between the germline ends. The germline V gene has CDR1 LGHNA and CDR2 YSLEER. This CDR3 has 18 residues. The CDR3, as DNA: TGCGCCAGCAGCCAAGATGTCCCCGGTACAGAGCAAACCGGGGAGCTGTTTTTT. Encoded protein: CASSQDVPGTEQTGELFF.

The V and J genes are TRBV4-1 and TRBJ1-5; 8 bases are a match to TRBD1. Germline CDR1 and CDR2: MGHRA and YSYEKL. This CDR3 has 15 amino acids. Germline trimming cut 5 bases from V and 7 bases from J; bases unmatched to any gene: 10. The CDR3 DNA is TGCGCCAGCAGCGAAGGACAGGGAAGAGGCCAGCCCCAGCATTTT. It yields the protein CASSEGQGRGQPQHF.

J is TRBJ2-2 and V is TRBV10-1; 12 positions match TRBD2. With V trimmed by 9 bases and J by 4 bases, 6 bases remained unmatched. This CDR3 spans 15 amino acids. CDR1 WNHNN and CDR2 SYGVQD come from the germline V gene (reference sequence). The CDR3, as DNA: TGCGCCAGGACTAGCGGGAGAAGGGGCACCGGGGAGCTGTTTTTT. This translates into CARTSGRRGTGELFF.

The chain combines TRBV6-5 with TRBJ1-2; D perhaps matches TRBD1 (5 bases). Germline CDR1 reads MNHEY; CDR2 reads SVGAGI. With 1 base removed from V and 7 bases from J, the gap between germline ends came to 13 bases. The CDR3 totals 14 residues. The DNA of the CDR3 is TGTGCCAGCAGTTACTTGGGGGTGGTATCTGGCTACACCTTC. This codes for CASSYLGVVSGYTF.

This clone showed up just once. The V gene is TRBV7-6, the J gene TRBJ2-1, with 8 bases lining up with TRBD2. CDR1 SGHVS and CDR2 FNYEAQ come from the germline V gene. This CDR3 spans 18 amino acids. V was pared by 3 bases and J by 7 bases, with 17 bases of the junction left unmatched. Here the CDR3 DNA reads TGTGCCAGCAGCTTGTCTTACCCCGGGACTAGAGTCCCTAATGAGCAGTTCTTC. Its protein is CASSLSYPGTRVPNEQFF.

The chain joins TRBV9 to TRBJ2-5, with a tentative D call TRBD1 (5 bases). The CDR3 is made up of 15 amino acids. Germline V gene sequence: CDR1 SGDLS, CDR2 YYNGEE. The V end was cut by 3 bases, the J end by 5 bases, with 17 bases between. The CDR3 protein is CASSEAGPMGETQYF. The CDR3 DNA reads as TGTGCCAGCAGCGAGGCAGGGCCTATGGGGGAGACCCAGTACTTC.

The chain employs TRBV4-1 and TRBJ2-5, with TRBD1 matching 7 bases. Germline CDR1 reads MGHRA; CDR2 reads YSYEKL. CDR3 size: 15 residues. V dropped 1 base and J dropped 3; count of bases not matched to a gene: 5. The CDR3 spells CASSQVGTAKETQYF. The CDR3 DNA is TGCGCCAGCAGCCAAGTAGGGACAGCCAAAGAGACCCAGTACTTC.

This clone was picked up one time. Other DNA sequences within the sample encode an identical CDR3. The rearrangement joins TRBV7-9 to TRBJ1-2, with D possibly being TRBD1 (5 bases). CDR1 and CDR2 from the germline V gene are SEHNR and FQNEAQ (reference sequence). V lost 5 bases, J lost 4 bases, and 8 bases lay in between. CDR3 length: 12 residues. The CDR3 region has the DNA TGTGCCAGCAGCCCGGGGGTCTATGGCTACACCTTC. It specifies CASSPGVYGYTF.

The J gene is TRBJ2-3, the V gene TRBV27; no firm D call. The ends were cut back, 5 bases at V and 2 bases at J, with 11 bases in the middle. The CDR3 is 14 amino acids. Germline-derived CDR1 and CDR2 are MNHEY and SMNVEV (reference sequence). CDR3 in DNA: TGTGCCAGCAGTCGCCTGGATATCACAGATACGCAGTATTTT. It specifies CASSRLDITDTQYF.

The V call is TRBV2, the J call TRBJ2-2; D ambiguous. Trimming pared 4 bases from V and 0 bases from J, leaving 12 bases between. The CDR3 loop spans 16 amino acids. The V gene's germline CDR1 is SNHLY and CDR2 FYNNEI. The DNA for the CDR3 is TGTGCCAGCAGTGCCGGAACGGTATCGAACACCGGGGAGCTGTTTTTT. This sequence encodes CASSAGTVSNTGELFF.

V usage is TRBV5-6 and J usage is TRBJ2-7, with TRBD1 as a possible D gene (7 bases). Germline V CDR1 and CDR2: SGHDT, YYEEEE. This CDR3 is 17 amino acids long. Trimming removed 0 bases at V and 2 bases at J, with 18 bases between. CDR3 in amino acids: CASSLDDGRGDPYEQYF. The CDR3 coding sequence is TGTGCCAGCAGCTTGGATGATGGCAGGGGGGACCCCTACGAGCAGTACTTC.

The genes are TRBV10-1 and TRBJ2-3, with 7 bases identical to TRBD2. The CDR3 length is 16 residues. J gave up 2 bases and V 9 bases, and 14 bases lay outside the gene matches. Germline assignment: CDR1 WNHNN and CDR2 SYGVQD (reference sequence). This CDR3 is CASRGVTGVFTDTQYF. For the CDR3, the DNA is TGCGCCAGTCGGGGGGTAACGGGAGTATTCACAGATACGCAGTATTTT.

This rearrangement joins TRBV4-3 to TRBJ2-7; D is unclear. Trimming cost V 4 bases and J 7 bases, with 14 bases left between them. CDR1 LGHNA and CDR2 YSLEER come from the germline V gene. The CDR3 is 13 amino acids. The CDR3 loop is CASSPTLFREQYF. The CDR3, as DNA: TGCGCCAGCAGCCCCACGCTTTTCCGGGAGCAGTACTTC.

This chain links TRBV13 with TRBJ2-5, with D possibly TRBD1 on 6 matching bases. Trimming cost V 1 base and J 3 bases, with 15 bases left between them. Germline V CDR1 and CDR2: PRHDT, FYEKMQ (reference sequence). The CDR3 is 16 residues long. CDR3 sequence: CASSLERQGIEETQYF. Written as DNA, the CDR3 is TGTGCCAGCAGCTTAGAGCGGCAGGGGATAGAAGAGACCCAGTACTTC. Full variable domain (missing parts from reference TRBV13 and TRBJ2-5): AAGVIQSPRHLIKEKRETATLKCYPIPRHDTVYWYQQGPGQDPQFLISFYEKMQSDKGSIPDRFSAQQFSDYHSELNMSSLELGDSALYFCASSLERQGIEETQYFGPGTRLLVL.

This clone occurred a few times. The chain couples TRBV5-4 to TRBJ1-6; TRBD1 matches 11 bases. After removal of 4 bases from V and 13 bases from J, the junction contained 10 bases not matched to a gene. This CDR3 contains 15 residues. CDR1 is SGHNT, CDR2 YYREEE, per germline (reference sequence). This CDR3 reads CASSPGQGDKVPLHF. CDR3 nucleotide sequence: TGTGCCAGCAGCCCGGGACAGGGGGACAAGGTCCCCCTCCACTTT.